The T cell receptor beta chain described here comes from a study of brain T cells in children with intractable seizures. Trimming took 5 bases from V and 8 from J; bases not matched to a gene: 8. This CDR3 comprises 15 residues. CDR1 is MNHEY, CDR2 SMNVEV, per germline (reference sequence). The sequenced cases were selected for having the highest brain T cell transcript signatures. Before surgery, patients took at least one anti-epileptic drug. Generated by immunoSEQ multiplex PCR, the TCRdb table keeps only in-frame clones and is missing some. This table holds over 7,000 clones, roughly 71% found once.

The V gene is TRBV27, the J gene TRBJ1-4; 10 positions match TRBD1. This sequence originates from a girl aged 2 to 9 with tuberous sclerosis and intractable seizures. Specimen: resected brain tissue, collected at surgery. DNA for the CDR3: TGTGCCAGCAGTGGATGGGACAGGGGTTTGGAAAAACTGTTTTTT. It encodes CASSGWDRGLEKLFF.